A single T cell receptor beta chain is shown here with its context. A read error may produce the germline difference seen at one junction end. The source of the sample is a study of blood T cell repertoires in COVID-19. Original analysis: The assay estimated nucleated cells by amplifying reference gene primers. Repertoires were generated with immunoSEQ multiplex PCR, while TCRdb's copy carries only in-frame clones and drops some. The V and J calls and clone size are taken from that table; D and trimming were inferred from the DNA. The sample has roughly 250,000 clones, more than 75% seen once. Recruitment covered roughly 24 US areas and drew participants whose ages spanned roughly 18 to 89 years. Participant-reported clinical history was the basis for cohort assignment. The TCR comes from a woman in her 40s with acute COVID-19. Sequenced sample: PBMCs or T cells enriched from blood (not recorded which).

This CDR3 is CASSLAGGFRLGRAGNEQFF. CDR3 DNA sequence: TGTGCTAGCAGCTTGGCCGGAGGTTTCAGATTAGGGAGGGCAGGCAATGAGCAGTTCTTC. The gene calls are TRBV7-7 and TRBJ2-1; 7 bases are shared with TRBD2. The length of the CDR3 is 20 residues. Germline V gene data show CDR1 as SSHAT and CDR2 as FNYEAQ (reference sequence).